These 23 T cell receptor beta chains were sequenced from one sample in a study of sequential checkpoint blockade in melanoma. Treatment given: randomized to nivolumab then ipilimumab (arm A) or the reverse (arm B). Clones were sequenced by immunoSEQ multiplex PCR, and TCRdb holds only the in-frame ones, with some missing. The sample lists fewer than 6,000 clones, more than 25% seen once, with 22% in the top ten. The sample was tumor tissue (inferred from file names), taken from a patient given nivolumab and ipilimumab in sequence. Receptor source: a human donor with melanoma.

There are a few counts of this clone. This chain uses TRBV6-8 with TRBJ2-3; the D gene could be TRBD1 or TRBD2 (5 bases each). Trimming shortened V by 7 bases and J by 5 bases, and 16 bases separated the two germline ends. CDR3 length equals 14 residues. Per germline, CDR1 MNHGY and CDR2 SAAAGT. The CDR3 is CASITRGAEDTQYF. The CDR3 nucleotides are TGTGCCAGCATCACCAGAGGGGCGGAAGATACGCAGTATTTT.

The chain carries TRBV28 and TRBJ2-3, with D tentatively TRBD2 (6 bases). Trimming shortened V by 6 bases and J by 2 bases, and 12 bases separated the two germline ends. Looked up from germline, CDR1 is MDHEN and CDR2 is SYDVKM. The CDR3 sequence is 14 residues long. CDR3: CASSPAGDTDTQYF. The DNA of the CDR3 is TGTGCCAGCAGCCCAGCGGGTGACACAGATACGCAGTATTTT.

The J gene is TRBJ2-2, the V gene TRBV6-8; D is ambiguous. The length of the CDR3 is 13 residues. Between the trimmed V and J ends, which lost 7 bases and 6 bases, there was a span of 12 bases. Germline V CDR1 and CDR2: MNHGY, SAAAGT. In DNA form, the CDR3 reads TGTGCCAGCACCGACTTTCCGTCCGGGGAGCTGTTTTTT. It codes for CASTDFPSGELFF.

V usage is TRBV5-1 and J usage is TRBJ2-3; no reliable D call. Germline V CDR1 and CDR2: SGHRS, YFSETQ. The CDR3 is made up of 14 amino acids. The ends were cut back, 0 bases at V and 3 bases at J, with 8 bases in the middle. The CDR3, as DNA: TGCGCCAGCAGCTTGGGGTTCAAGACAGATACGCAGTATTTT. Its protein is CASSLGFKTDTQYF. Full variable domain (remainder filled in from reference TRBV5-1 and TRBJ2-3): KAGVTQTPRYLIKTRGQQVTLSCSPISGHRSVSWYQQTPGQGLQFLFEYFSETQRNKGNFPGRFSGRQFSNSRSEMNVSTLELGDSALYLCASSLGFKTDTQYFGPGTRLTVL.

This clone appeared many times. The chain's CDR3 is CASSEAQGGRRRDNEQFF. The CDR3 DNA is TGTGCCAGCAGTGAAGCGCAGGGCGGGAGACGTCGTGACAATGAGCAGTTCTTC. This rearrangement joins TRBV9 to TRBJ2-1, with TRBD2 matching over 7 bases. The length of the CDR3 is 18 residues. V lost 5 bases, J lost 5 bases, and 19 bases stayed unmatched. In germline, CDR1 is SGDLS, CDR2 YYNGEE.

The rearrangement links TRBV6-8 to TRBJ1-3; tentative D call: TRBD1 (6 bases). CDR3 length: 18 amino acids. Germline V gene sequence: CDR1 MNHGY, CDR2 SAAAGT. The ends were cut back, 0 bases at V and 2 bases at J, with 17 bases in the middle. The CDR3 DNA reads TGTGCCAGCAGTTACTCGAAACAGGGAGAAGGAACTGGAAACACCATATATTTT. This sequence encodes CASSYSKQGEGTGNTIYF.

The CDR3: CASSLVAVGLGGELFF. In DNA, the CDR3 is TGTGCCAGCAGCTTAGTGGCGGTGGGACTAGGCGGGGAGCTGTTTTTT. The V gene is TRBV11-3, the J gene TRBJ2-2; 8 bases align to TRBD2. CDR1 and CDR2 (germline): SGHNT, YENEEA. The CDR3 has 16 amino acids. The ends lost 1 base at V and 7 bases at J; junction bases unmatched: 8.

This clone was picked up many times. V usage is TRBV11-3 and J usage is TRBJ2-7; 8 bases are shared with TRBD2. The CDR3 consists of 16 residues. CDR1 and CDR2 (germline): SGHNT, YENEEA. V trimming: 4 bases; J trimming: 6 bases; junction bases outside the gene matches: 14. The CDR3 region is CASSSGGALPQAEQYF. The CDR3 bases are TGTGCCAGCAGCTCGGGAGGGGCTTTACCACAGGCCGAGCAGTACTTC.

This clone is medium-sized within its sample. The CDR3 region has the DNA TGTGCCAGCAGGAACAGACAGGGGACTGGGGCCAACGTCCTGACTTTC. This codes for CASRNRQGTGANVLTF. The chain employs TRBV6-8 and TRBJ2-6; 8 bases agree with TRBD1. V was clipped by 6 bases and J by 2 bases; unmatched bases: 6. This CDR3 has 16 residues. The V gene's germline CDR1 is MNHGY and CDR2 SAAAGT.

The V call is TRBV5-1, the J call TRBJ2-7, with D uncertain. The V gene's germline CDR1 is SGHRS and CDR2 YFSETQ. With 0 bases removed from V and 0 bases from J, the gap between germline ends came to 10 bases. This CDR3 contains 15 residues. For the CDR3, the DNA is TGCGCCAGCAGCTTGGCCAGTCAGACCTCCTACGAGCAGTACTTC. This translates into CASSLASQTSYEQYF.

The V gene is TRBV30, the J gene TRBJ2-1, with 7 bases aligning to TRBD1. CDR1 is GTSNPN, CDR2 SVGIG, per germline (reference sequence). This CDR3 region has 14 residues. The J segment lost 10 bases and the V segment lost 0 bases, leaving 9 bases of the junction unmatched. The CDR3: CAWSVGGGRPEQFF. The CDR3, as DNA: TGTGCCTGGAGTGTAGGGGGCGGCCGACCCGAGCAGTTCTTC.

This clone has a handful of counts. The chain has TRBV28 and TRBJ2-7, with D perhaps matching TRBD1 (6 bases). The germline V and J ends were trimmed by 4 bases and 4 bases, with 11 bases remaining between them. Germline V gene lookup returns CDR1 MDHEN and CDR2 SYDVKM. The CDR3 length is 13 residues. This CDR3 is CASSSTGRYEQYF. The CDR3 DNA reads TGTGCCAGCAGTTCAACAGGGAGATACGAGCAGTACTTC.

The CDR3 nucleotides read TGTGCCAGCAGCTTATCCCAGGGGCGTTCCTTTCGGGAGCAGTACTTC. Translating gives CASSLSQGRSFREQYF. The V and J genes are TRBV7-6 and TRBJ2-7; tentative D call: TRBD1 (6 bases). Between the trimmed V and J ends, which lost 2 bases and 7 bases, there was a span of 21 bases. The germline gives CDR1 SGHVS, CDR2 FNYEAQ. This CDR3 has 16 amino acids.

Only a few counts were recorded for this clone. The gene calls are TRBV28 and TRBJ2-7, with TRBD1 matching 9 bases. The germline CDR1 and CDR2 sequences are MDHEN and SYDVKM. With 6 bases clipped from V and 0 bases from J, the junction kept 3 bases outside the gene matches. The CDR3 totals 14 residues. The CDR3 sequence: CASSKTGGSYEQYF. CDR3 DNA sequence: TGTGCCAGCAGCAAGACAGGGGGCTCCTACGAGCAGTACTTC.

This clone turned up a few times. The chain's CDR3 is CASSLVTGLFGEQFF. The CDR3, as DNA: TGTGCCAGCAGCTTAGTTACAGGGCTCTTCGGTGAGCAGTTCTTC. This sequence joins TRBV7-6 and TRBJ2-1; maybe TRBD1 (6 bases). CDR3 length: 15 amino acids. With 1 base removed from V and 9 bases from J, the gap between germline ends came to 16 bases. Germline CDR1 SGHVS, CDR2 FNYEAQ.

The genes are TRBV11-3 and TRBJ2-1; 15 positions agree with TRBD2. V lost 4 bases, J lost 10 bases, and 5 bases stayed unmatched. Germline assignment: CDR1 SGHNT and CDR2 YENEEA. The CDR3 runs to 15 residues. The CDR3 protein is CASSSGLAGGPEQFF. The CDR3 bases are TGTGCCAGCAGCTCCGGACTAGCGGGGGGGCCGGAGCAGTTCTTC. The full variable domain, its missing parts supplied by reference TRBV11-3 and TRBJ2-1, is EAGVVQSPRYKIIEKKQPVAFWCNPISGHNTLYWYLQNLGQGPELLIRYENEEAVDDSQLPKDRFSAERLKGVDSTLKIQPAELGDSAVYLCASSSGLAGGPEQFFGPGTRLTVL.

This clone was found a few times. The chain links TRBV30 to TRBJ2-2; 9 nucleotides agree with TRBD2. Germline trimming cut 2 bases from V and 0 bases from J; bases unmatched to any gene: 1. CDR3 length equals 15 residues. Germline CDR1 and CDR2: GTSNPN and SVGIG (reference sequence). The DNA for the CDR3 is TGTGCCTGGAGTAGCGGGGGGCCGAACACCGGGGAGCTGTTTTTT. It specifies CAWSSGGPNTGELFF.

V usage is TRBV29-1 and J usage is TRBJ2-2; D is unclear. CDR3 length equals 13 residues. The V end was cut by 3 bases, the J end by 1 base, with 6 bases between. Germline V lookup: CDR1 SQVTM, CDR2 ANQGSEA. The CDR3 region has the DNA TGCAGCGTTGATCGCGAGAACACCGGGGAGCTGTTTTTT. This sequence encodes CSVDRENTGELFF.

By share, this clone counts as medium-sized. The chain is built from TRBV28 and TRBJ2-7, with TRBD1 identical over 10 bases. The V gene end was trimmed by 6 bases and the J gene end by 4 bases; junction bases not matched to a gene: 3. CDR1 and CDR2 (germline): MDHEN, SYDVKM. The length of the CDR3 is 13 residues. The CDR3 DNA reads TGTGCCAGCAGAAGGGACAGGGGATACGAGCAGTACTTC. Translating gives CASRRDRGYEQYF.

The CDR3 DNA reads as TGTGCCAGCAGTTTCCGACAGGGGCTAGCCGAGACCATCCAAGAGACCCAGTACTTC. Its translation: CASSFRQGLAETIQETQYF. This chain links TRBV28 with TRBJ2-5, with 8 bases lining up with TRBD1. Germline V gene lookup returns CDR1 MDHEN and CDR2 SYDVKM. Germline trimming cut 3 bases from V and 1 base from J; bases unmatched to any gene: 16. The CDR3 contains 19 residues.

The chain joins TRBV19 to TRBJ1-2; 9 nucleotides agree with TRBD1. The length of the CDR3 is 15 residues. Trimming cost V 1 base and J 1 base; bases outside gene matches: 1. Germline assignment: CDR1 LNHDA and CDR2 SQIVND (reference sequence). CDR3 nucleotide sequence: TGTGCCAGTAGTATAGCGGGACAGGGTAACTATGGCTACACCTTC. Translation gives CASSIAGQGNYGYTF.

This chain joins TRBV6-8 and TRBJ2-7, with unresolved D. Trimming took 0 bases from V and 5 from J, leaving 11 bases between them. The CDR3 is made up of 14 amino acids. Germline-derived CDR1 and CDR2 are MNHGY and SAAAGT. CDR3 loop: CASSYSQGINEQYF. The CDR3 DNA sequence: TGTGCCAGCAGTTACTCGCAAGGGATTAACGAGCAGTACTTC.

In its sample, this clone was seen once. This chain links TRBV12-5 with TRBJ1-2, with 8 bases aligning to TRBD1. Germline assignment: CDR1 LGHNT and CDR2 FRNRAP. The V gene end was trimmed by 4 bases and the J gene end by 2 bases; junction bases not matched to a gene: 3. This CDR3 has 14 residues. The CDR3 here is CASGYRTGNYGYTF. CDR3 nucleotides: TGTGCTAGTGGTTATCGGACAGGGAACTATGGCTACACCTTC.